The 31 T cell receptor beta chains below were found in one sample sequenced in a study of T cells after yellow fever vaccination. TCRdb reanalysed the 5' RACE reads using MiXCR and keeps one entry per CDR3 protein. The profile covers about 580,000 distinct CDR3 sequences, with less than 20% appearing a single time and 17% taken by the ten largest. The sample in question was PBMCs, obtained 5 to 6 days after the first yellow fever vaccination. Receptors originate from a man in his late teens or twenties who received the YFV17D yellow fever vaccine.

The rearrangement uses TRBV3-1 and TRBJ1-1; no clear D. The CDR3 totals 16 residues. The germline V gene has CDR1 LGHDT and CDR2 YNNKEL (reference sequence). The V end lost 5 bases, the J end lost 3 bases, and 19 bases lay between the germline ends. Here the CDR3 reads CASSLGVLAPDTEAFF. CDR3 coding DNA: TGTGCCAGCAGCTTAGGAGTTTTAGCTCCCGACACTGAAGCTTTCTTT. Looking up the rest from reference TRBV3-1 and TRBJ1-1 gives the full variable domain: DTAVSQTPKYLVTQMGNDKSIKCEQNLGHDTMYWYKQDSKKFLKIMFSYNNKELIINETVPNRFSPKSPDKAHLNLHINSLELGDSAVYFCASSLGVLAPDTEAFFGQGTRLTVV.

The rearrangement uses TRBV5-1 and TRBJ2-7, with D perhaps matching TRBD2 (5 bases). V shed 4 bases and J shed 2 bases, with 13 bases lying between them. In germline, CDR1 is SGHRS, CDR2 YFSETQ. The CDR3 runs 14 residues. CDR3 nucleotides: TGCGCCAGCAGCGAAAGGACTCCGACCTACGAGCAGTACTTC. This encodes CASSERTPTYEQYF.

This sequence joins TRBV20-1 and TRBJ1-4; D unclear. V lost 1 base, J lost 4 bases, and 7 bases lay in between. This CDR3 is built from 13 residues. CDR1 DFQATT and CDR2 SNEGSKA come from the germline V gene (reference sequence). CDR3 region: CSARGPLNEKLFF. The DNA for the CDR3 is TGCAGTGCTAGAGGACCGCTTAATGAAAAACTGTTTTTT.

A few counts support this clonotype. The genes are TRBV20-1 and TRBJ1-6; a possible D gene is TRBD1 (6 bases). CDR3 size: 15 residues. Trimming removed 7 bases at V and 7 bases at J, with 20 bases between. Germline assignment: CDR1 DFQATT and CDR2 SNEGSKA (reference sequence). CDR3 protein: CSVTAAGGGNSPLHF. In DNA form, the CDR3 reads TGCAGTGTCACCGCCGCGGGGGGCGGGAATTCACCCCTCCACTTT.

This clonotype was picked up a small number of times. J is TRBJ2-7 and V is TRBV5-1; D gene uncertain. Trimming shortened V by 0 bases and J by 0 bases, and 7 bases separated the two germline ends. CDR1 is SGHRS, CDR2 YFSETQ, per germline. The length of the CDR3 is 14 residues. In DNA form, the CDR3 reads TGCGCCAGCAGCTTGGGACATAGCTCCTACGAGCAGTACGTC. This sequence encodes CASSLGHSSYEQYV.

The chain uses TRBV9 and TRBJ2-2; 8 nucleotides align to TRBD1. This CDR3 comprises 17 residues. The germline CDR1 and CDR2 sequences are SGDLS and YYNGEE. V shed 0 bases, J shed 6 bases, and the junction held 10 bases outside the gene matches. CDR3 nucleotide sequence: TGTGCCAGCAGCGTAGTGGACAGGGCCACGAGGGCCGGGGAGCTGTTTTTT. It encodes CASSVVDRATRAGELFF. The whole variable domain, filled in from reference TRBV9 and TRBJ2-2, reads DSGVTQTPKHLITATGQRVTLRCSPRSGDLSVYWYQQSLDQGLQFLIQYYNGEERAKGNILERFSAQQFPDLHSELNLSSLELGDSALYFCASSVVDRATRAGELFFGEGSRLTVL.

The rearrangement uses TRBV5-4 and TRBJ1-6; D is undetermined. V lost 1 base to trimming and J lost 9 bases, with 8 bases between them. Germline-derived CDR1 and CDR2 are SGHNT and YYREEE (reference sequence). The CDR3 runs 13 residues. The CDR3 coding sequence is TGTGCCAGCAGCTTGCAGGAGAGTTCACCCCTCCACTTT. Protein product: CASSLQESSPLHF.

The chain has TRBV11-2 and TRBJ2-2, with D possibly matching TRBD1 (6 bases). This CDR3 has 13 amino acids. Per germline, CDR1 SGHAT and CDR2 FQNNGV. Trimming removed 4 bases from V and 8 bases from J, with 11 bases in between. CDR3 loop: CASSYTGLGELFF. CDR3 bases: TGTGCCAGCAGCTACACAGGGTTGGGGGAGCTGTTTTTT.

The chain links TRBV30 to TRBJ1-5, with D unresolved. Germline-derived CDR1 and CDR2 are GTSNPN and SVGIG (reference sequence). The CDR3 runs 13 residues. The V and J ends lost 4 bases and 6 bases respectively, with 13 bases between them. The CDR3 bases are TGTGCCTGGACAGGCCACTCCTCTCAGCCCCAGCATTTT. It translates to CAWTGHSSQPQHF.

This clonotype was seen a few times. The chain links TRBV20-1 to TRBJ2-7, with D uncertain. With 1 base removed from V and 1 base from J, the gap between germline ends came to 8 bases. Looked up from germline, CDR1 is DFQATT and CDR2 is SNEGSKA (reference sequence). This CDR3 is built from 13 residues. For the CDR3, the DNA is TGCAGTGCTAGAGGGGCGGTATCCTACGAGCAGTACGTC. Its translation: CSARGAVSYEQYV.

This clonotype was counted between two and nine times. CDR3 bases: TGTGCCTGGAGTTTACAGGGGTATGGCTACACCTTC. Its protein is CAWSLQGYGYTF. The chain couples TRBV30 to TRBJ1-2, with 7 bases aligning to TRBD1. V lost 2 bases, J lost 5 bases, and 2 bases stayed unmatched. Per germline, CDR1 GTSNPN and CDR2 SVGIG (reference sequence). The CDR3 loop spans 12 amino acids.

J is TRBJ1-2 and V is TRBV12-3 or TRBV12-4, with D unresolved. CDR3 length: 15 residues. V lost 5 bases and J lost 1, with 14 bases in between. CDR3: CASSLNYKINYGYTF. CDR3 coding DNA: TGTGCCAGCAGTCTGAACTACAAGATTAACTATGGCTACACCTTC.

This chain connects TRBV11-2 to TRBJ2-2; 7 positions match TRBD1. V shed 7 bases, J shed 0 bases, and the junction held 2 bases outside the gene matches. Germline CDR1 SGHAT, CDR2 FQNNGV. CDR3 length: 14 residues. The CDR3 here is CASMTGTNTGELFF. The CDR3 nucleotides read TGTGCCAGCATGACAGGGACGAACACCGGGGAGCTGTTTTTT.

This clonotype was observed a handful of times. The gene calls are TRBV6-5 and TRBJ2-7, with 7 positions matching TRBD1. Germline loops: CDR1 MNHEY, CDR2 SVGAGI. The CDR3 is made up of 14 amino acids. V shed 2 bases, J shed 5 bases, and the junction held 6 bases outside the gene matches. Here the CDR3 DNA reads TGTGCCAGCAGTTACAACAGGGGATCCCACGAGCAGTACTTC. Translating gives CASSYNRGSHEQYF.

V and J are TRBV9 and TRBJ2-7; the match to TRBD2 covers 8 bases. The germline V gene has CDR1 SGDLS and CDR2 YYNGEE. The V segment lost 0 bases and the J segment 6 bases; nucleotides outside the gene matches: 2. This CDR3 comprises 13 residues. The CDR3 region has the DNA TGTGCCAGCAGCGTAGGCGGGGGGACCGAGCAGTACTTC. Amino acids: CASSVGGGTEQYF.

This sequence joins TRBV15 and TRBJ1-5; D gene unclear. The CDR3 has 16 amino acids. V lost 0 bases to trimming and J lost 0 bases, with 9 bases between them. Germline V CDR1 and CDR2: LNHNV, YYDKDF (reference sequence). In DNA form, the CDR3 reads TGTGCCACCAGCAGAGATAGGGTAATTAGCAATCAGCCCCAGCATTTT. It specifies CATSRDRVISNQPQHF.

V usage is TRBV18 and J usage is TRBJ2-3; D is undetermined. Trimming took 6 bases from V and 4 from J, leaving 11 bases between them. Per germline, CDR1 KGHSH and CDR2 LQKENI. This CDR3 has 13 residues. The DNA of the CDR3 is TGTGCCAGCTCCCCCCTTGGGCCAGATACGCAGTATTTT. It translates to CASSPLGPDTQYF. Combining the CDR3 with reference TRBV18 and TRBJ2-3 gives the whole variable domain NAGVMQNPRHLVRRRGQEARLRCSPMKGHSHVYWYRQLPEEGLKFMVYLQKENIIDESGMPKERFSAEFPKEGPSILRIQQVVRGDSAAYFCASSPLGPDTQYFGPGTRLTVL.

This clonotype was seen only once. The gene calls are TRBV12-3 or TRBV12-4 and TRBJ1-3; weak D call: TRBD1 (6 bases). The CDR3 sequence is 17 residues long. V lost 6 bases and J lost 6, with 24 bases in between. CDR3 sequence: CASSHKGGRLLKNTIYF. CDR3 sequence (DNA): TGTGCCAGCAGCCATAAGGGGGGCAGACTACTAAAAAACACCATATATTTT.

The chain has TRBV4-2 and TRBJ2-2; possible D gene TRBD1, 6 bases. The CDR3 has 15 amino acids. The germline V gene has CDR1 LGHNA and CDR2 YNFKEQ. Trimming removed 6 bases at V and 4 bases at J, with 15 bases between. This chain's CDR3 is CASRKSGQVTGELFF. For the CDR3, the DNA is TGTGCCAGCAGAAAATCGGGACAAGTCACCGGGGAGCTGTTTTTT.

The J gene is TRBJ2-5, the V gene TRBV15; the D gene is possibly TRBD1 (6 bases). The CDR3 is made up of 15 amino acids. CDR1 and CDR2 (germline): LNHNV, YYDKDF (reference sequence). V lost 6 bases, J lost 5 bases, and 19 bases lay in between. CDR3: CATSRQAKDTETQYF. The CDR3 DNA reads TGTGCCACCAGTCGACAGGCGAAGGATACGGAGACCCAGTACTTC.

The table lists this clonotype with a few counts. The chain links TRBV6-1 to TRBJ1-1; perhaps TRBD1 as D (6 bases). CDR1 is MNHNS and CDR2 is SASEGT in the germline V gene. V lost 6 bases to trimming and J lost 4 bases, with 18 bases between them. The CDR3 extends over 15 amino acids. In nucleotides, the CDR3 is TGTGCCAGCAGCCCCCCCGGCAGGGGACCCACTGAAGCTTTCTTT. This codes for CASSPPGRGPTEAFF.

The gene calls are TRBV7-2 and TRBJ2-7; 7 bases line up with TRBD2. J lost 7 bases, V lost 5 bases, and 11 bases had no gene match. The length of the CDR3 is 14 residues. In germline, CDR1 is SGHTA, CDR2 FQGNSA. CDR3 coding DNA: TGTGCCAGCAGCCCAGCGGGGCCGGGGTGGGAGCAGTACGTC. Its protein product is CASSPAGPGWEQYV.

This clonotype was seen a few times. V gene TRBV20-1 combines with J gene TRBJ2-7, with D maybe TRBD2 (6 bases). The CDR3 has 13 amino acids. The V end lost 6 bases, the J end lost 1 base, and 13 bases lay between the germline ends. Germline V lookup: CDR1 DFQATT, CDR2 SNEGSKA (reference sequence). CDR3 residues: CSAQGRGSYEQYF. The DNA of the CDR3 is TGCAGTGCCCAAGGGCGGGGATCCTACGAGCAGTACTTC.

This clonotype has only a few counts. The CDR3 here is CASSPQGKNTEAFF. In nucleotides, the CDR3 is TGTGCCAGCAGCCCACAGGGAAAGAACACTGAAGCTTTCTTT. This rearrangement joins TRBV7-9 to TRBJ1-1; a weak D match, TRBD1 (6 bases). V was clipped by 5 bases and J by 1 base, with 11 bases between them. The CDR3 spans 14 residues. Germline V lookup: CDR1 SEHNR, CDR2 FQNEAQ (reference sequence).

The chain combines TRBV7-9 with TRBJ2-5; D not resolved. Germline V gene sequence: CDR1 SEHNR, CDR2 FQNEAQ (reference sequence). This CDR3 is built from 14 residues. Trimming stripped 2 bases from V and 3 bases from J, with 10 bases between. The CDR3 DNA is TGTGCCAGCAGCTTACTGGCTGCCGAAGAGACCCAGTACTTC. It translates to CASSLLAAEETQYF.

The CDR3 loop reads CASSPGWDRENTEAFF. CDR3 in DNA: TGCGCCAGCAGCCCCGGGTGGGACAGAGAGAACACTGAAGCTTTCTTT. The chain has TRBV4-3 and TRBJ1-1; 7 bases are shared with TRBD1. There are 16 residues in the CDR3. Germline-derived CDR1 and CDR2 are LGHNA and YSLEER. With V trimmed by 4 bases and J by 1 base, 9 bases remained unmatched.

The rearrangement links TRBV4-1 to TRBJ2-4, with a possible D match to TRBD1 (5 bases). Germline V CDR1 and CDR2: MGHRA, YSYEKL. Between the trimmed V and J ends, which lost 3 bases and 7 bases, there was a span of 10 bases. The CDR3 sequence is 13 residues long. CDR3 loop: CASSHGAGNIQYF. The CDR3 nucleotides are TGCGCCAGCAGCCATGGGGCAGGGAACATTCAGTACTTC.

The CDR3 is CASSNRSGDEQYF. The CDR3 nucleotides are TGTGCCAGCAGTAATAGGTCGGGGGACGAGCAGTACTTC. The V and J genes are TRBV13 and TRBJ2-7, with a tentative D call TRBD2 (6 bases). This CDR3 contains 13 residues. The ends were cut back, 6 bases at V and 5 bases at J, with 14 bases in the middle. Germline-derived CDR1 and CDR2 are PRHDT and FYEKMQ (reference sequence).

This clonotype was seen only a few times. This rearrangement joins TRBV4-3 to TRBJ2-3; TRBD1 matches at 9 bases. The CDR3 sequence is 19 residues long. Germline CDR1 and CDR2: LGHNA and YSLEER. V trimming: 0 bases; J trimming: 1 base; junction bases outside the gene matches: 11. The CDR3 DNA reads TGCGCCAGCAGCCAAGATATCCTAGGGTGGGACAGGGGCACAGATACGCAGTATTTT. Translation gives CASSQDILGWDRGTDTQYF.

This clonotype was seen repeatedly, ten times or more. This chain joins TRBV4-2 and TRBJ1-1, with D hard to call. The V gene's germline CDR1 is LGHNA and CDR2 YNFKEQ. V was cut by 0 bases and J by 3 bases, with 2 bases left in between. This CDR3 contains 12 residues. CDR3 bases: TGTGCCAGCAGCCAAGATGACACTGAAGCTTTCTTT. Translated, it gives CASSQDDTEAFF.

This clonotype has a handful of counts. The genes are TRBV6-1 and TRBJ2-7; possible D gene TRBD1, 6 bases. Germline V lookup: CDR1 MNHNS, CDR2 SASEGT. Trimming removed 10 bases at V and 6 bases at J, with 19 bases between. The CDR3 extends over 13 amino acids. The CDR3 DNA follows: TGTGCCACTACTTGGACAGAACCTGGCGAGCAGTACTTC. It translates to CATTWTEPGEQYF.